A single sample is the source of the 2 T cell receptor beta chains below, sequenced in a study of cytomegalovirus exposure and HLA in healthy donors. Profiled with immunoSEQ multiplex PCR; TCRdb holds only in-frame clones, not every one. The profile shows about 150,000 clones, 75% to 90% of them singletons. Sequencing was done on a sample of PBMCs. These receptors came from a young man in good health and CMV-seropositive.

This chain joins TRBV6-4 and TRBJ2-3, with no clear D. CDR1 MRHNA and CDR2 SNTAGT come from the germline V gene. Trimming pared 0 bases from V and 0 bases from J, leaving 7 bases between. The CDR3 sequence is 15 residues long. In DNA form, the CDR3 reads TGTGCCAGCAGTGACTCGATTGGCAGCACAGATACGCAGTATTTT. Protein: CASSDSIGSTDTQYF.

This clone has more than one count but fewer than ten. The V gene is TRBV5-1, the J gene TRBJ1-3; 7 positions agree with TRBD1. The V gene end was trimmed by 4 bases and the J gene end by 4 bases; junction bases not matched to a gene: 5. Germline V gene sequence: CDR1 SGHRS, CDR2 YFSETQ. The CDR3 spans 14 residues. For the CDR3, the DNA is TGCGCCAGCAGCCTGGGGACAGCGGGAAACACCATATATTTT. Translating gives CASSLGTAGNTIYF.